This T cell receptor (beta chain) was profiled in a study of T-cell memory formation after mild COVID-19. TCRdb processed the 5' RACE reads anew with MiXCR; each CDR3 protein has one entry. Among about 320,000 distinct CDR3 sequences, 13% to 15% were seen once, and the ten largest hold 20% to 25%. Findings of the study overall: A second wave expanding day 15 to 37 was CD4+-biased; contracting clones were balanced.

This clonotype was seen more than once but under ten times. Its matching antigen is unknown. Germline and junction disagree at one end, which may indicate a read error. Germline values: CDR1 LGHNA, CDR2 YSLEER. The CDR3 runs to 15 residues. J is TRBJ2-5 and V is TRBV4-3, with 7 bases fitting TRBD1. This receptor was identified in a man younger than 30 who had mild COVID-19 (a few samples of this study predate the infection). Cell type and time point are not known. The sample taken for sequencing was PBMCs or a T cell subset sorted from them (not recorded which). This chain's CDR3 is CASSRTTGIREAQYF. Here the CDR3 DNA reads TGCGCCAGCAGCCGAACGACAGGGATAAGAGAGGCCCAGTACTTC.